Presented here are 14 T cell receptor beta chains from one specimen sequenced in a study of cytomegalovirus exposure and HLA in healthy donors (dated by TCRdb to 2016 to 2017). Library preparation used the immunoSEQ multiplex PCR assay. For the multiplex PCR, a mixture combining 60 forward primers for TCR Vbeta segments and 13 reverse primers for TCR Jbeta segments was used. Imported from immuneACCESS, the table was reduced by TCRdb to in-frame sequences with V and J called. These copies leave out some clones; in studies compared against another copy, an unresolved V gene accounts for under half, and the cause of the remainder is not known. The sample table lists around 100,000 clones, roughly three quarters of them with a count of one. The biggest ten clones account for 4% of the sample. The sequenced sample was PBMCs. The receptors were sampled from a man in his forties or fifties in good health and CMV-seropositive.

A single count supports this clone. The rearrangement joins TRBV7-9 to TRBJ2-6; 9 nucleotides match TRBD2. Germline V gene data show CDR1 as SEHNR and CDR2 as FQNEAQ (reference sequence). The CDR3 contains 19 residues. J was trimmed by 0 bases and V by 7 bases; bases with no gene match: 13. The CDR3 region is CASTQKVAGAPSGANVLTF. DNA of the CDR3: TGTGCCAGCACCCAAAAGGTAGCGGGAGCTCCCTCTGGGGCCAACGTCCTGACTTTC.

V gene TRBV6-5 combines with J gene TRBJ1-2, with 8 bases fitting TRBD1. CDR1 is MNHEY, CDR2 SVGAGI, per germline. This CDR3 contains 15 residues. V trimming: 0 bases; J trimming: 2 bases; junction bases outside the gene matches: 2. The CDR3 sequence: CASSYSGTGNYGYTF. The CDR3 region has the DNA TGTGCCAGCAGTTACTCGGGGACAGGAAACTATGGCTACACCTTC.

Comment on this clone: Other DNA sequences in this specimen translate into the identical CDR3. CDR3: CASSLIRGNEQFF. DNA of the CDR3: TGTGCCAGCAGCTTAATCAGAGGGAATGAGCAGTTCTTC. The rearrangement links TRBV7-2 to TRBJ2-1; maybe TRBD2 (5 bases). This CDR3 is 13 amino acids long. The V end lost 2 bases, the J end lost 7 bases, and 9 bases lay between the germline ends. CDR1 is SGHTA, CDR2 FQGNSA, per germline.

The rearrangement links TRBV11-3 to TRBJ2-2; possibly TRBD2 for D (7 bases). Germline V CDR1 and CDR2: SGHNT, YENEEA. The CDR3 totals 15 residues. The V end was cut by 5 bases, the J end by 4 bases, with 14 bases between. The chain's CDR3 is CASSQGGVGTGELFF. CDR3 DNA: TGTGCCAGCAGCCAAGGGGGGGTCGGCACCGGGGAGCTGTTTTTT.

This clone came up a few times. The chain couples TRBV7-2 to TRBJ2-2; weak D call: TRBD1 (5 bases). V was shortened by 2 bases and J by 5 bases, with 12 bases between the two germline ends. Germline V lookup: CDR1 SGHTA, CDR2 FQGNSA. This CDR3 comprises 15 residues. The DNA for the CDR3 is TGTGCCAGCAGCTTACAGGGTATGGAAACCGGGGAGCTGTTTTTT. Amino acids: CASSLQGMETGELFF.

This CDR3 is CASSLGTGGYTF. In nucleotides, the CDR3 is TGTGCCAGCAGTTTAGGGACAGGGGGCTACACCTTC. The J gene is TRBJ1-2, the V gene TRBV27; 9 bases match TRBD1. The junction had 0 bases not matched to a gene; V was cut back by 2 bases and J by 8 bases. Germline V gene sequence: CDR1 MNHEY, CDR2 SMNVEV (reference sequence). The CDR3 has 12 amino acids.

The chain has TRBV7-6 and TRBJ2-1; 7 bases fit TRBD2. The trim removed 4 bases at V and 9 bases at J, leaving 6 bases unmatched. Germline-derived CDR1 and CDR2 are SGHVS and FNYEAQ. CDR3 length equals 13 residues. In DNA, the CDR3 is TGTGCCAGCAGCTCAGGACTAGACGTTGAGCAGTTCTTC. Protein: CASSSGLDVEQFF.

The V and J genes are TRBV18 and TRBJ2-3; 7 positions match TRBD1. The CDR3 is 14 amino acids. Germline assignment: CDR1 KGHSH and CDR2 LQKENI. With V trimmed by 5 bases and J by 2 bases, 4 bases remained unmatched. CDR3 protein: CASSMGQNTDTQYF. The CDR3 DNA reads TGTGCCAGCTCAATGGGACAGAACACAGATACGCAGTATTTT.

The J gene is TRBJ1-4, the V gene TRBV29-1, with D maybe TRBD1 (6 bases). Trimming cost V 5 bases and J 7 bases, with 11 bases left between them. The CDR3 extends over 12 amino acids. Germline lookup yields CDR1 SQVTM and CDR2 ANQGSEA. This CDR3 is CSVKGGGEKLFF. CDR3 nucleotides: TGCAGCGTTAAAGGGGGAGGTGAAAAACTGTTTTTT.

The V call is TRBV19, the J call TRBJ1-6, with D possibly being TRBD1 (5 bases). CDR1 and CDR2 from the germline V gene are LNHDA and SQIVND (reference sequence). Trimming cost V 3 bases and J 7 bases, with 10 bases left between them. This CDR3 contains 14 residues. CDR3 loop: CASSIFNRNSPLHF. The CDR3 DNA is TGTGCCAGTAGTATCTTTAACAGGAATTCACCCCTCCACTTT.

The chain combines TRBV2 with TRBJ1-2; 10 positions match TRBD1. The V gene's germline CDR1 is SNHLY and CDR2 FYNNEI. V dropped 5 bases and J dropped 3; count of bases not matched to a gene: 9. The CDR3 contains 16 residues. The DNA of the CDR3 is TGTGCCAGCAGTACCGGGACAGGGGATAATGACTATGGCTACACCTTC. It specifies CASSTGTGDNDYGYTF. The full variable domain, with the rest looked up from reference TRBV2 and TRBJ1-2, is EPEVTQTPSHQVTQMGQEVILRCVPISNHLYFYWYRQILGQKVEFLVSFYNNEISEKSEIFDDQFSVERPDGSNFTLKIRSTKLEDSAMYFCASSTGTGDNDYGYTFGSGTRLTVV.

As regards this clone: One end of the junction is discordant with germline, which a read error may explain. This CDR3 is also generated by other DNA sequences in the sample. The V gene is TRBV30, the J gene TRBJ2-6; maybe TRBD2 (6 bases). Germline V gives CDR1 GTSNPN, CDR2 SVGIG (reference sequence). The CDR3 is 17 residues long. The CDR3 protein is CAWSRGSGVAGANVLTF. The CDR3 DNA is TGTGCCTGGAGTAGGGGTAGCGGAGTGGCCGGGGCCAACGTACTGACTTTC.

V and J are TRBV18 and TRBJ2-5, with TRBD2 matching over 10 bases. The CDR3 is 17 amino acids. The J segment lost 3 bases and the V segment lost 6 bases, leaving 13 bases of the junction unmatched. Looked up from germline, CDR1 is KGHSH and CDR2 is LQKENI. The CDR3 DNA is TGTGCCAGCTCCCTCGGACTAGCGGTGTGGGGCAAAGAGACCCAGTACTTC. This codes for CASSLGLAVWGKETQYF.

This clone was recorded only once. The conserved closing phenylalanine or tryptophan is absent in this CDR3, likely reflecting a read error. It is unclear where the CDR3 begins or ends on the DNA, so no DNA is shown, and the CDR3 is as TCRdb lists it. The CDR3 spells CASGPSGPTL. The rearrangement links TRBV28 to TRBJ1-2; the table gives TRBD1 as D, unverified against the DNA. Germline V gene data show CDR1 as MDHEN and CDR2 as SYDVKM. With termini counted, the CDR3 has 10 amino acids.